This T cell receptor (beta chain) is from a study of blood T cell repertoires in COVID-19. One Seattle source followed patients from active infection through their disease course. The data were produced by immunoSEQ multiplex PCR, yet TCRdb's version contains in-frame clones alone and is incomplete. The data hold approximately 170,000 clones, with about 92% observed a single time. The trim removed 2 bases at V and 0 bases at J, leaving 3 bases unmatched. Germline V gives CDR1 LGHNA, CDR2 YNFKEQ. The CDR3 loop spans 16 amino acids. The source material was peripheral blood. This chain joins TRBV4-2 and TRBJ1-3; the match to TRBD1 covers 8 bases. The sequence came from an older woman with COVID-19, enrolled during active disease. CDR3 loop: CASSQSDRDSGNTIYF. CDR3 DNA sequence: TGTGCCAGCAGCCAATCGGACAGGGACTCTGGAAACACCATATATTTT.